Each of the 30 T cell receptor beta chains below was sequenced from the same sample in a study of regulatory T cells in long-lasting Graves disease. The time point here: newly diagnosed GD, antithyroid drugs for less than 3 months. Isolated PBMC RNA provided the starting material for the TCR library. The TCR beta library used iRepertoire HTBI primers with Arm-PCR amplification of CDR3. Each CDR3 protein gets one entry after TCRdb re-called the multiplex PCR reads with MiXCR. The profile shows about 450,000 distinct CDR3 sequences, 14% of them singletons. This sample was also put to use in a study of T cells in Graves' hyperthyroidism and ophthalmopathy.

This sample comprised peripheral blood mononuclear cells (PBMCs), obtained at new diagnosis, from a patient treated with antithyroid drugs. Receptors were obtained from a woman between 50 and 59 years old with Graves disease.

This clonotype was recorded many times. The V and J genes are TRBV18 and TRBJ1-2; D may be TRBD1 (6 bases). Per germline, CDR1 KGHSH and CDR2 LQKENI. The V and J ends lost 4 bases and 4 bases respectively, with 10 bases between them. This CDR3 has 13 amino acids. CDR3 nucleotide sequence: TGTGCCAGCTCACTAGACAGGACCTATGGCTACACCTTC. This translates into CASSLDRTYGYTF.

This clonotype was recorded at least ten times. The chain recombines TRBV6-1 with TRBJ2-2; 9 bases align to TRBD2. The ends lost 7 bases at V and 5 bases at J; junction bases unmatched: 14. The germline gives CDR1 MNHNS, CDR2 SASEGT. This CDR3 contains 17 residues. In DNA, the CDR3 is TGTGCCAGCACCTTTGGAGGAGCGGGGGGCGATACCGGGGAGCTGTTTTTT. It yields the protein CASTFGGAGGDTGELFF.

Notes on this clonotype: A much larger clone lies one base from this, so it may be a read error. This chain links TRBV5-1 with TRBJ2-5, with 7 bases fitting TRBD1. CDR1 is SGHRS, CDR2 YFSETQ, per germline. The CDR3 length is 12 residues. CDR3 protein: CASSERGHEHFF. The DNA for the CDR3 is TGCGCCAGCAGTGAGAGGGGGCATGAGCATTTCTTC.

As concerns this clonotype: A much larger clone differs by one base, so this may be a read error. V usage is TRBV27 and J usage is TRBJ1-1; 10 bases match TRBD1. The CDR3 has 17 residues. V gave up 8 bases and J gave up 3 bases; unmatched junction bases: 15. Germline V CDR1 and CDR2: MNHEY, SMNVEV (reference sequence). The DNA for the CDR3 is TGTGCCAGCTGCCTCGGACAGGGGGTTAAGGCAGACACTGAAGCTTTCTTT. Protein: CASCLGQGVKADTEAFF.

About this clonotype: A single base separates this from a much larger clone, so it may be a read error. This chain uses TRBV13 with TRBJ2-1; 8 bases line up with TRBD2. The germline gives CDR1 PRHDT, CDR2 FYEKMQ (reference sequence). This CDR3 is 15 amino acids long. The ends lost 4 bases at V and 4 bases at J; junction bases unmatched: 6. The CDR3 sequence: CASSSPSGRYNEQFF. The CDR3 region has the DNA TGTGCCAGCAGCTCCCCTAGCGGGCGATACAATGAGCAGTTCTTC.

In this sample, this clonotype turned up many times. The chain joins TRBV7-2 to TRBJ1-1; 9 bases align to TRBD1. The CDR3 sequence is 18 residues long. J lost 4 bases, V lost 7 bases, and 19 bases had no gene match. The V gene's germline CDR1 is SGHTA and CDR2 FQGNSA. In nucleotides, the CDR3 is TGTGCCAGCACCCCAGGGGGGTCCTGGTGGACAGGGGTCACTGAAGCTTTCTTT. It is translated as CASTPGGSWWTGVTEAFF.

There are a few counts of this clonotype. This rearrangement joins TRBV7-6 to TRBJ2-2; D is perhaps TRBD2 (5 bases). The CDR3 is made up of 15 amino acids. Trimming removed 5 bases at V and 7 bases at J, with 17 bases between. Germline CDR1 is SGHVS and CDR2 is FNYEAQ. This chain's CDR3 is CASSKPARRIGELFF. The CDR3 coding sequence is TGTGCCAGCAGCAAACCCGCGCGGAGGATCGGGGAGCTGTTTTTT.

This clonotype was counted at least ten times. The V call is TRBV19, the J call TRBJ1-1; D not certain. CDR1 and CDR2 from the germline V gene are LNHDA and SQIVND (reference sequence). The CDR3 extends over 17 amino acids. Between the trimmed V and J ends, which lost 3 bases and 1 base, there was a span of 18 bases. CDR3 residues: CASSISFTVLENTEAFF. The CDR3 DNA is TGTGCCAGTAGTATCAGTTTCACCGTCCTGGAGAACACTGAAGCTTTCTTT.

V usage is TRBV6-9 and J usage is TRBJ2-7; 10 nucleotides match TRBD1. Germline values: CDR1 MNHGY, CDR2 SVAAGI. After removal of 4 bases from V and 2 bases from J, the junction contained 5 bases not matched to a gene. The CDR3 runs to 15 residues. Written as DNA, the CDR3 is TGTGCCAGCAGTTCAGGGGACAGGGGCCCCTACGAGCAGTACTTC. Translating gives CASSSGDRGPYEQYF.

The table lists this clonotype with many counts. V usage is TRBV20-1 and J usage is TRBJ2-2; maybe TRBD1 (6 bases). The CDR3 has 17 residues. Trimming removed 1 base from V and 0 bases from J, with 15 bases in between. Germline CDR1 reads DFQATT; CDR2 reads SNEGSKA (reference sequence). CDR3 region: CSARVFQGQPNTGELFF. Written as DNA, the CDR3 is TGCAGTGCTAGAGTCTTTCAGGGGCAACCGAACACCGGGGAGCTGTTTTTT.

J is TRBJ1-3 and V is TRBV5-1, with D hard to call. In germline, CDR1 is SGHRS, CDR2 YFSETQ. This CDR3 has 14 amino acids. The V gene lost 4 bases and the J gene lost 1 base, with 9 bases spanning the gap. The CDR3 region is CASSLMGSGNTIYF. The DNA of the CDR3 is TGCGCCAGCAGCCTCATGGGGTCTGGAAACACCATATATTTT.

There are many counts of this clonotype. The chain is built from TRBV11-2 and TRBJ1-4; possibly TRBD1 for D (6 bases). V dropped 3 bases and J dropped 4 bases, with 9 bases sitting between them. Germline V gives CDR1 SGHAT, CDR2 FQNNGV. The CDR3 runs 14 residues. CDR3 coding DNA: TGTGCCAGCAGCTTCACAGGGCTTAATGAAAAACTGTTTTTT. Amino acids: CASSFTGLNEKLFF.

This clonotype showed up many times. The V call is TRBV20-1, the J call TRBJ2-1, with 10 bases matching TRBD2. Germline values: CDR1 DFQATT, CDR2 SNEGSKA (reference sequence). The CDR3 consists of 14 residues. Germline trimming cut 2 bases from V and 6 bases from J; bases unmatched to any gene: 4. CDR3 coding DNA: TGCAGTGCTAGACTAGCGGGAGCGGGCAATGAGCAGTTCTTC. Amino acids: CSARLAGAGNEQFF.

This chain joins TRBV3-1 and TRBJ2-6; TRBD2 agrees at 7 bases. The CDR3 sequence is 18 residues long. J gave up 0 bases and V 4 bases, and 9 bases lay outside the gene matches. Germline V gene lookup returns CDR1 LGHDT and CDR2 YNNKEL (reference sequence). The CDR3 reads CASSPRESPVSGANVLTF. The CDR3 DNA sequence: TGTGCCAGCAGCCCGCGGGAGTCCCCAGTCTCTGGGGCCAACGTCCTGACTTTC.

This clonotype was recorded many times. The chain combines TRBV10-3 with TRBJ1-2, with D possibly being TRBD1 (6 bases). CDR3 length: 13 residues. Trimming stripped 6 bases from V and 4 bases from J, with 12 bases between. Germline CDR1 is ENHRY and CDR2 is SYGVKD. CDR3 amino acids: CAIRETGSYGYTF. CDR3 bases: TGTGCCATCAGGGAAACAGGGAGCTATGGCTACACCTTC.

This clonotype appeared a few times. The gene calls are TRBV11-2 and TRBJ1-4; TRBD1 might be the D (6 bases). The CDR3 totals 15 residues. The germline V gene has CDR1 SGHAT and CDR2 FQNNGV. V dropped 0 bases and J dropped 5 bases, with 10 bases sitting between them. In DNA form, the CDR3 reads TGTGCCAGCAGCTTAGAGACGGGACACAATGAAAAACTGTTTTTT. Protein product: CASSLETGHNEKLFF.

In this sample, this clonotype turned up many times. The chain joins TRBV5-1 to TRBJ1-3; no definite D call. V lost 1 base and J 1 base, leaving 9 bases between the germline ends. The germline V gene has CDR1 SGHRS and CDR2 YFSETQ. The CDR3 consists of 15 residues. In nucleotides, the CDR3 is TGCGCCAGCAGCTTGAATCCTGCGTCTGGAAACACCATATATTTT. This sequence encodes CASSLNPASGNTIYF.

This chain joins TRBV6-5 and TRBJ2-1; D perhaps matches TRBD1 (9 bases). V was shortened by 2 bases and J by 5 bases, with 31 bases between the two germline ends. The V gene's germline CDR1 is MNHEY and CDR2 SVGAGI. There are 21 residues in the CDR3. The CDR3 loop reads CASSYLGQGKRWREVDNEQFF. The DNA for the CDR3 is TGTGCCAGCAGTTACCTTGGACAGGGGAAGCGTTGGCGGGAGGTTGACAATGAGCAGTTCTTC.

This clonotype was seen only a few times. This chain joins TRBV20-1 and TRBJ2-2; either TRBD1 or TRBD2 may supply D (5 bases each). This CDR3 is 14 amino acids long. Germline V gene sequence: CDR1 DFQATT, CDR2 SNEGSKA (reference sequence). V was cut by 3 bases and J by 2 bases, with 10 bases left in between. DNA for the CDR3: TGCAGTGCTAGTGGGACGGTAAACACCGGGGAGCTGTTTTTT. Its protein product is CSASGTVNTGELFF.

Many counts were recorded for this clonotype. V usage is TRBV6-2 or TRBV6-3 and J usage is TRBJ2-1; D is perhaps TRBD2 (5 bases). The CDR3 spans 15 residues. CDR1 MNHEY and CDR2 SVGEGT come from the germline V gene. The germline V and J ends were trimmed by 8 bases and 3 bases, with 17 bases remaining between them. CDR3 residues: CASGGTRTYYNEQFF. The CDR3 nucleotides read TGTGCCAGCGGAGGAACCCGAACCTACTACAATGAGCAGTTCTTC.

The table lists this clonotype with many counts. As DNA, the CDR3 is TGTGCCAGCAAGCTGGGATCTTCATTCACTGAAGCTTTCTTT. Translation gives CASKLGSSFTEAFF. The chain carries TRBV7-2 and TRBJ1-1, with no clear D. Trimming took 7 bases from V and 4 from J, leaving 16 bases between them. CDR3 length: 14 residues. Germline V gene sequence: CDR1 SGHTA, CDR2 FQGNSA.

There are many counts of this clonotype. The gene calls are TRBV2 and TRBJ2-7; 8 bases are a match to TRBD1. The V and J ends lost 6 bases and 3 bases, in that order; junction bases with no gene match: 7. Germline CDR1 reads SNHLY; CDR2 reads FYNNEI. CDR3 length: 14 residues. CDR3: CASSAQGAGYEQYF. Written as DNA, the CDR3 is TGTGCCAGCAGCGCGCAGGGGGCTGGCTACGAGCAGTACTTC.

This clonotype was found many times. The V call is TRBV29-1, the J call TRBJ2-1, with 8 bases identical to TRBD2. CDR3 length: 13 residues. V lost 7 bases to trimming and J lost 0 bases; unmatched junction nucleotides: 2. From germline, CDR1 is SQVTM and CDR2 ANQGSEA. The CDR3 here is CSGGTSSYNEQFF. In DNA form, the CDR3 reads TGCAGCGGAGGGACTAGCTCCTACAATGAGCAGTTCTTC.

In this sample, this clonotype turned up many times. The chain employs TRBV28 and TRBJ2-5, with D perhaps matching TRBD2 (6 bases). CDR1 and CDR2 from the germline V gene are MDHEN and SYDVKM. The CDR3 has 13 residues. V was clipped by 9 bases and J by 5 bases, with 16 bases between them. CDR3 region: CASNTGGRETQYF. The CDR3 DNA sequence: TGTGCCAGTAATACTGGGGGGAGGGAGACCCAGTACTTC.

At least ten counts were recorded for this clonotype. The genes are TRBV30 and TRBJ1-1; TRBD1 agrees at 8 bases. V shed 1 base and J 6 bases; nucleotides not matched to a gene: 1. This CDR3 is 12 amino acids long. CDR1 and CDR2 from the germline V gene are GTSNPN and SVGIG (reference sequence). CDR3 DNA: TGTGCCTGGAGTGGCAGGGGGCCTGAAGCTTTCTTT. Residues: CAWSGRGPEAFF.

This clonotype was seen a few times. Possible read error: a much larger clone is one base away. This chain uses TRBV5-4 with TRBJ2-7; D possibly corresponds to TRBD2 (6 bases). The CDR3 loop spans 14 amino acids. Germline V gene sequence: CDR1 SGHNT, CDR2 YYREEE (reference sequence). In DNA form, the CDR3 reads TGTGCCAGCAGCTTGGTAGCCGGGGGTGGCGAGCTGTACTTC. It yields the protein CASSLVAGGGELYF.

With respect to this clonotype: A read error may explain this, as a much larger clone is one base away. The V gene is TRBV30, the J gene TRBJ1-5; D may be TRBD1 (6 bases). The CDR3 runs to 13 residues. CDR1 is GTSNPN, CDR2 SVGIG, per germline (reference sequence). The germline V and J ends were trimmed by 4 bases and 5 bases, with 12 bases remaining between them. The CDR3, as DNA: TGTGCCTGGACCGGGGGCCAATATCAGCCCCAGCATTTT. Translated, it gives CAWTGGQYQPQHF.

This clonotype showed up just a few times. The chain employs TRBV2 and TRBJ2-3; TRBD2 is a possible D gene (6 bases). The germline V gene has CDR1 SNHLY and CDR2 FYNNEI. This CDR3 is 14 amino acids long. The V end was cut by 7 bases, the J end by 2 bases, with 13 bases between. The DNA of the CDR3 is TGTGCCAGCATACCGGGAGTCCCCACAGATACGCAGTATTTT. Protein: CASIPGVPTDTQYF.

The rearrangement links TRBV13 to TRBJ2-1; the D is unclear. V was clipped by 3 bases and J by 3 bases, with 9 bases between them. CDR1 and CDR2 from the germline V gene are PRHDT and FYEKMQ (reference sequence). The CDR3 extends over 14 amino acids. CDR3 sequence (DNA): TGTGCCAGCAGCTTCGACGGTTACTACAATGAGCAGTTCTTC. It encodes CASSFDGYYNEQFF.

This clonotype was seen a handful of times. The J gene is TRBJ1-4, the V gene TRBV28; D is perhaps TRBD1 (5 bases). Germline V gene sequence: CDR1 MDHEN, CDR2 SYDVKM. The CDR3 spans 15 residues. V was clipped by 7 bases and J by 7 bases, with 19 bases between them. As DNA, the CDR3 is TGTGCCAGCACGGGGGTCGTCGTGGGGGGTGAAAAACTGTTTTTT. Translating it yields CASTGVVVGGEKLFF.